The clone carrying this T cell receptor beta chain was observed a few times. Its matching antigen is unknown. This CDR3 spans 18 amino acids. Looked up from germline, CDR1 is DFQATT and CDR2 is SNEGSKA (reference sequence). The V and J ends lost 0 bases and 3 bases, in that order; junction bases with no gene match: 13. The data derive from a study of T cells after yellow fever vaccination. For the study at large: When fractions had low cell numbers, they were prepared with SMART-Seq v4 Ultra Low Input.

TCRdb re-derived calls from the 5' RACE reads in MiXCR, one entry per CDR3 protein. The sample lists 500,000 to 650,000 distinct CDR3 sequences, around 12% occurring once. Study-wide findings and caveats: Though weaker, the secondary response peaked faster, on day 5 versus 15. A minor fraction of clonotypes spanned both CD4 and CD8 compartments. Most clones from primary vaccination were detected again post-booster (roughly 95% CD4, about 88% CD8).

This TCR derives from a man aged 25-45 years who received the YFV17D yellow fever vaccine. The V gene is TRBV20-1, the J gene TRBJ2-7; 11 positions match TRBD2. The material was PBMCs, obtained on the day of the yellow fever booster vaccination. The CDR3 reads CSARDRSPGTSGGYEQYF. Here the CDR3 DNA reads TGCAGTGCTAGAGATAGATCTCCCGGGACTAGCGGAGGCTACGAGCAGTACTTC.